This TCR beta chain was sequenced in a study of T cells in narcolepsy. At the level of the study: Healthy controls were enrolled alongside patients with narcolepsy type 1 or type 2. Study-level findings and limits: Blood of same and different patients, but not healthy controls, reportedly held recurring autoreactive clonotypes. In some patient and control memory CD4+ samples, autoreactive clones were absent. Comparing one patient's CSF and blood CD4+ clonotypes highlighted HCRT- and TRIB2-specific autoreactive clonotypes.

About this clone: Its target is not known.

The CDR3 covers 16 residues. The trim removed 1 base at V and 2 bases at J, leaving 5 bases unmatched. Germline V gives CDR1 LGHNA, CDR2 YNFKEQ. The method was immunoSEQ multiplex PCR; TCRdb's version includes in-frame clones alone and lacks a portion of them. The sample includes fewer than 35,000 clones, about four fifths of them seen just once. The source of this sequence is a human donor with narcolepsy. This chain uses TRBV4-2 with TRBJ2-7; 10 bases fit TRBD2. Sample: CD45RA- memory CD4+ T cells from PBMCs. The CDR3, as DNA: TGTGCCAGCAGCCAAGTAGCGGGGGGCACCGCCTACGAGCAGTACTTC. Its protein is CASSQVAGGTAYEQYF.